Listed below are T cell receptor beta chains from one sample, sequenced in a study of T cells in Graves' hyperthyroidism and ophthalmopathy. Each CDR3 protein gets one entry after TCRdb re-called the multiplex PCR reads with MiXCR. Here the sample spans some 740,000 distinct CDR3 sequences, roughly 15% being singletons. The sample consisted of blood. The source of these receptors is a young woman with Graves' hyperthyroidism. Both conserved end residues are part of each CDR3.

>TRBJ1-2|TRBV3-1
CASSQAENYGYTF
>TRBJ2-4|TRBV7-9
CASSHSGGLAKNIQYF
>TRBJ1-1|TRBV10-1
CASSEKVSREAFF
>TRBJ1-1|TRBV15
CATSRERGTEAFF
>TRBJ2-7|TRBV20-1
CSARTALGEQYF
>TRBJ1-1|TRBV6-2/TRBV6-3
CASSFWGGPEAFF
>TRBJ2-1|TRBV27
CASSRPLAGSTAAYNEQFF
>TRBJ2-1|TRBV7-6
CAGSLSDEQFF
>TRBJ2-7|TRBV6-1
CASSAGQGAGEQYF
>TRBJ1-2|TRBV6-5
CASSYSGQPYGYTF
>TRBJ2-7|TRBV9
CASSAGLRSDEQYF
>TRBJ2-5|TRBV3-1
CASSQEIAATQYF
>TRBJ1-4|TRBV28
CASSFRDRVKKLFF
>TRBJ2-3|TRBV11-2
CASSPGPIRGTDTQYF
>TRBJ2-4|TRBV11-2
CASSSLPQGAKNIQYF
>TRBJ1-1|TRBV11-1
CASSPKYRGEAFF
>TRBJ1-4|TRBV18
CASSPRTTEKLFF
>TRBJ2-7|TRBV2
CASTAGYYEQYF
>TRBJ2-7|TRBV5-1
CASSSLPTSGRTPYEQYF
>TRBJ2-5|TRBV12-3/TRBV12-4
CASRLGGVGIETQYF
>TRBJ1-3|TRBV12-3/TRBV12-4
CASRGFPGNTIYF
>TRBJ1-2|TRBV12-3/TRBV12-4
CASSSGFNYGYTF
>TRBJ2-1|TRBV11-3
CASRPPGENEQFF
>TRBJ2-2|TRBV28
CASSYPGQGANTGELFF
>TRBJ2-2|TRBV12-3/TRBV12-4
CASSFPQTLNTGELFF